This T cell receptor (beta chain) was recovered during a study of blood T cell repertoires in COVID-19. This clone was seen just once. As originally analysed: How many nucleated cells were present was estimated from reference gene primer amplification. TCRdb keeps only in-frame clones here, not all; method: immunoSEQ multiplex PCR. The DNA gave D and trimming, while V, J and clone size come from that table. The data show about 47,000 clones, around 85% seen once. There are 15 residues in the CDR3. Germline V gene lookup returns CDR1 SGHAT and CDR2 FQDESV (reference sequence). V was cut by 5 bases and J by 0 bases, with 12 bases left in between.

Sequencing input: peripheral blood. V is TRBV11-1 and J is TRBJ2-3; no clear D gene. The TCR was taken from a man aged 45-65 years with acute or convalescent COVID-19. In DNA, the CDR3 is TGTGCCAGCAGCGCATTTCGCGCTAGCACAGATACGCAGTATTTT. Residues: CASSAFRASTDTQYF.